This entry lists 21 T cell receptor beta chains sequenced from one sample in a study of regulatory T cells in long-lasting Graves disease. Specified time point: newly diagnosed GD, antithyroid drugs for less than 3 months. PBMC RNA was the source of the TCR library. Building of the TCR beta libraries involved iRepertoire HTBI primers and Arm-PCR of CDR3 regions. TCRdb reprocessed the multiplex PCR reads with MiXCR, giving one entry per CDR3 protein. The sample records hundreds of thousands of distinct CDR3 sequences, around 15% being singletons. This same sample was also taken into another study, of T cells in Graves' hyperthyroidism and ophthalmopathy.

Sequencing was performed on peripheral blood mononuclear cells (PBMCs), taken at new diagnosis, from a patient treated with antithyroid drugs. The receptors were gathered from a woman younger than 45 with Graves disease.

The sample holds a few counts of this clonotype. V gene TRBV5-1 combines with J gene TRBJ2-1, with TRBD1 matching 9 bases. CDR3 length: 16 residues. From germline, CDR1 is SGHRS and CDR2 YFSETQ. The J segment lost 6 bases and the V segment lost 4 bases, leaving 11 bases of the junction unmatched. The CDR3 protein is CASSETGGSSSNEQFF. The DNA of the CDR3 is TGCGCCAGCAGCGAGACAGGGGGTTCATCAAGCAATGAGCAGTTCTTC.

This clonotype was counted between two and nine times. The rearrangement uses TRBV20-1 and TRBJ1-1; no clear D. Trimming cost V 6 bases and J 5 bases, with 22 bases left between them. Per the germline V gene, CDR1 is DFQATT and CDR2 is SNEGSKA (reference sequence). CDR3 length: 15 amino acids. The CDR3 reads CSANIPGRSLTEAFF. The CDR3 nucleotides are TGCAGTGCGAACATCCCAGGAAGATCTTTGACTGAAGCTTTCTTT.

The CDR3 sequence is CASAGRLNEKLFF. DNA of the CDR3: TGCGCCAGCGCCGGACGGCTGAATGAAAAACTGTTTTTT. The chain recombines TRBV5-1 with TRBJ1-4; D is ambiguous. Germline V gene data show CDR1 as SGHRS and CDR2 as YFSETQ. Trimming stripped 7 bases from V and 5 bases from J, with 12 bases between. The CDR3 spans 13 residues.

This clonotype was seen many times. In nucleotides, the CDR3 is TGTGCCAGCTGCCTTAGGAACACTGAAGCTTTCTTT. As protein: CASCLRNTEAFF. V gene TRBV28 combines with J gene TRBJ1-1; D ambiguous. This CDR3 spans 12 amino acids. Looked up from germline, CDR1 is MDHEN and CDR2 is SYDVKM. V was trimmed by 8 bases and J by 1 base, leaving 8 bases between them. The variable domain in full, with the rest retrieved from reference TRBV28 and TRBJ1-1, is DVKVTQSSRYLVKRTGEKVFLECVQDMDHENMFWYRQDPGLGLRLIYFSYDVKMKEKGDIPEGYSVSREKKERFSLILESASTNQTSMYLCASCLRNTEAFFGQGTRLTVV.

This clonotype came up a few times. The gene calls are TRBV15 and TRBJ1-6; no firm D call. CDR3 length: 16 amino acids. Germline CDR1 is LNHNV and CDR2 is YYDKDF (reference sequence). The germline V and J ends were trimmed by 0 bases and 0 bases, with 6 bases remaining between them. The CDR3 DNA sequence: TGTGCCACCAGCAGAGATCTGAGCTCCTATAATTCACCCCTCCACTTT. Amino acids: CATSRDLSSYNSPLHF.

In regard to this clonotype: A much larger clonotype is one base distant, so this may be a read error. CDR3 bases: TGTGCCAGCAGTTTTTTAAGCGGGAGCAGTAATGCGGATACGCAGTATTTT. It translates to CASSFLSGSSNADTQYF. V gene TRBV12-3 or TRBV12-4 combines with J gene TRBJ2-3; 8 bases match TRBD2. V lost 3 bases to trimming and J lost 6 bases; unmatched junction nucleotides: 14. The CDR3 is 17 residues long.

This chain links TRBV11-2 with TRBJ1-4; TRBD1 matches at 7 bases. The V gene's germline CDR1 is SGHAT and CDR2 FQNNGV. Trimming at V came to 5 bases and at J to 15 bases, leaving 9 bases not matched to a gene. CDR3 length: 12 residues. Here the CDR3 reads CASSLGVTGLFF. CDR3 nucleotide sequence: TGTGCCAGCAGCCTGGGAGTGACAGGGTTGTTTTTT.

This clonotype was counted ten times or more. V usage is TRBV7-3 and J usage is TRBJ1-1; tentatively, D is TRBD1 (6 bases). Germline CDR1 SGHTA, CDR2 FQGTGA. The CDR3 totals 14 residues. The ends were cut back, 5 bases at V and 2 bases at J, with 12 bases in the middle. The CDR3 spells CASSPQGHNTEAFF. The CDR3 DNA sequence: TGTGCCAGCAGCCCTCAGGGACATAACACTGAAGCTTTCTTT.

V and J are TRBV6-1 and TRBJ2-4, with TRBD1 matching over 7 bases. V was pared by 7 bases and J by 5 bases, with 8 bases of the junction left unmatched. Germline-derived CDR1 and CDR2 are MNHNS and SASEGT. This CDR3 comprises 14 residues. CDR3 coding DNA: TGTGCCAGCACCGACCGGGACAGAGAAAACATTCAGTACTTC. Its translation: CASTDRDRENIQYF.

V usage is TRBV4-1 and J usage is TRBJ2-2, with 7 bases fitting TRBD2. The CDR3 spans 18 residues. Germline lookup yields CDR1 MGHRA and CDR2 YSYEKL. The ends lost 0 bases at V and 2 bases at J; junction bases unmatched: 9. The CDR3 nucleotides read TGCGCCAGCAGCCAAGAGTCGACTAGCCGCCCAAACACCGGGGAGCTGTTTTTT. Translation gives CASSQESTSRPNTGELFF.

The chain recombines TRBV11-2 with TRBJ1-6, with 9 positions matching TRBD1. CDR1 and CDR2 (germline): SGHAT, FQNNGV. This CDR3 contains 16 residues. V lost 5 bases, J lost 8 bases, and 10 bases stayed unmatched. CDR3 amino acids: CASSRSGQGKHSPLHF. The CDR3 DNA reads TGTGCCAGCAGCCGGAGCGGACAGGGGAAACATTCACCCCTCCACTTT. Based on the CDR3 plus reference TRBV11-2 and TRBJ1-6, the full variable domain is EAGVAQSPRYKIIEKRQSVAFWCNPISGHATLYWYQQILGQGPKLLIQFQNNGVVDDSQLPKDRFSAERLKGVDSTLKIQPAKLEDSAVYLCASSRSGQGKHSPLHFGNGTRLTVT.

This clonotype was recorded a few times. Written as DNA, the CDR3 is TGTGCCAGCTCACCACCGCTCAGCGGAACCGCCCAAGGGGAGCTGTTTTTT. Translated, it gives CASSPPLSGTAQGELFF. The rearrangement joins TRBV18 to TRBJ2-2; perhaps TRBD2 as D (5 bases). The CDR3 has 17 residues. V dropped 0 bases and J dropped 8 bases, with 19 bases sitting between them. Germline V gene lookup returns CDR1 KGHSH and CDR2 LQKENI.

The chain combines TRBV5-5 with TRBJ1-1; D is undetermined. V was trimmed by 1 base and J by 4 bases, leaving 8 bases between them. The CDR3 loop spans 13 amino acids. Germline V lookup: CDR1 SGHKS, CDR2 YYEKEE (reference sequence). The CDR3 sequence is CASSLNLITEAFF. CDR3 bases: TGTGCCAGCAGCTTGAATTTGATCACTGAAGCTTTCTTT.

This clonotype was observed many times. The V call is TRBV2, the J call TRBJ2-4; D is possibly TRBD1 (5 bases). V was shortened by 6 bases and J by 1 base, with 22 bases between the two germline ends. This CDR3 spans 18 amino acids. The germline CDR1 and CDR2 sequences are SNHLY and FYNNEI. This chain's CDR3 is CASRNWGQTSLAKNIQYF. CDR3 coding DNA: TGTGCCAGCAGAAATTGGGGCCAAACGTCCCTGGCCAAAAACATTCAGTACTTC.

In its sample, this clonotype was seen many times. The genes are TRBV28 and TRBJ2-2; 7 bases map to TRBD2. The CDR3 length is 18 residues. Looked up from germline, CDR1 is MDHEN and CDR2 is SYDVKM. V lost 3 bases to trimming and J lost 6 bases; unmatched junction nucleotides: 16. The CDR3 sequence is CASSFEVVREWIPGELFF. The CDR3 nucleotides are TGTGCCAGCAGTTTTGAAGTGGTGCGGGAGTGGATCCCCGGGGAGCTGTTTTTT.

This clonotype was picked up one time. The V call is TRBV19, the J call TRBJ2-2; 14 bases match TRBD2. Losses at the gene ends were 5 bases for V and 5 bases for J; bases not matched to a gene: 7. The V gene's germline CDR1 is LNHDA and CDR2 SQIVND (reference sequence). There are 17 residues in the CDR3. The CDR3 nucleotides are TGTGCCAGTAGTCCCGAGGGACTAGCGGGAGCGACCGGGGAGCTGTTTTTT. Its protein product is CASSPEGLAGATGELFF.

This clonotype turned up a few times. V usage is TRBV6-1 and J usage is TRBJ2-5; unclear D gene. The CDR3 sequence is 12 residues long. Trimming shortened V by 8 bases and J by 2 bases, and 9 bases separated the two germline ends. Germline lookup yields CDR1 MNHNS and CDR2 SASEGT. CDR3 in amino acids: CASLSLQETQYF. The CDR3, as DNA: TGTGCCAGCTTAAGCTTACAAGAGACCCAGTACTTC.

In this sample, this clonotype turned up many times. The CDR3 here is CASSRPSNEKLFF. CDR3 bases: TGTGCCAGCAGCCGACCCTCTAATGAAAAACTGTTTTTT. The chain uses TRBV2 and TRBJ1-4; D is undetermined. This CDR3 is built from 13 residues. The V and J ends lost 6 bases and 3 bases respectively, with 8 bases between them. CDR1 SNHLY and CDR2 FYNNEI come from the germline V gene.

The CDR3 region has the DNA TGTGCCAGCAGGTGGGGGGAGACGTTCACAGATACGCAGTATTTT. This gives the protein CASRWGETFTDTQYF. The chain is built from TRBV6-1 and TRBJ2-3, with D possibly TRBD2 on 6 matching bases. CDR3 length equals 15 residues. Germline lookup yields CDR1 MNHNS and CDR2 SASEGT. The V end lost 6 bases, the J end lost 2 bases, and 15 bases lay between the germline ends.

V is TRBV7-8 and J is TRBJ1-2; maybe TRBD1 (5 bases). The CDR3 extends over 18 amino acids. Trimming shortened V by 0 bases and J by 7 bases, and 24 bases separated the two germline ends. CDR1 and CDR2 (germline): SGHVS, FQNEAQ. The CDR3 spells CASSLAGGDQLSVRGYTF. As DNA, the CDR3 is TGTGCCAGCAGCTTAGCCGGGGGGGACCAACTTTCGGTCCGTGGCTACACCTTC.

As for this clonotype: A junction end diverges from the germline sequence, so it may reflect a read error. V gene TRBV29-1 combines with J gene TRBJ2-1; tentative D call: TRBD2 (7 bases). Germline CDR1 is SQVTM and CDR2 is ANQGSEA. The CDR3 is 17 amino acids. The CDR3 DNA reads TGCAGCGCTGAAAGGGGGGGTGGCAGATGGTCCTACAATGAGCAGTTCTTC. Translated, it gives CSAERGGGRWSYNEQFF.